A single sample is the source of the 20 T cell receptor beta chains below, sequenced in a study of multiple sclerosis patients with progressive multifocal leukoencephalopathy. Sample time point: time of PML onset. Only in-frame clones appear in the TCRdb table, and some are missing; sequencing was by immunoSEQ multiplex PCR. The table has approximately 27,000 clones, approximately 89% seen once; the top ten hold over 10%. Sequencing was performed on PBMCs, taken from a patient treated with natalizumab. These receptors all come from a woman aged 30 to 39 with progressive multifocal leukoencephalopathy.

This chain connects TRBV5-5 to TRBJ2-3; D possibly corresponds to TRBD1 (6 bases). Germline V gene sequence: CDR1 SGHKS, CDR2 YYEKEE (reference sequence). V lost 1 base to trimming and J lost 4 bases, with 10 bases between them. The CDR3 runs to 14 residues. Here the CDR3 reads CASSLSWGPDTQYF. The DNA of the CDR3 is TGTGCCAGCAGCTTGTCTTGGGGGCCAGATACGCAGTATTTT.

This chain joins TRBV7-9 and TRBJ2-2; D is unclear. Germline V gene data show CDR1 as SEHNR and CDR2 as FQNEAQ (reference sequence). V was trimmed by 1 base and J by 6 bases, leaving 18 bases between them. The CDR3 loop spans 17 amino acids. CDR3 amino acids: CASSLGWKFLDPGELFF. The CDR3 DNA reads as TGTGCCAGCAGCTTAGGGTGGAAGTTCCTAGACCCCGGGGAGCTGTTTTTT.

The chain recombines TRBV10-1 with TRBJ2-3; D may be TRBD2 (5 bases). The CDR3 totals 15 residues. With 4 bases removed from V and 3 bases from J, the gap between germline ends came to 14 bases. Germline V gene data show CDR1 as WNHNN and CDR2 as SYGVQD (reference sequence). This CDR3 reads CASSASGVRTDTQYF. CDR3 bases: TGCGCCAGCAGTGCCTCCGGGGTGCGGACAGATACGCAGTATTTT.

This clone was detected once. The chain couples TRBV7-3 to TRBJ2-1, with a tentative D call TRBD2 (6 bases). The germline V and J ends were trimmed by 1 base and 6 bases, with 10 bases remaining between them. This CDR3 region has 14 residues. The germline gives CDR1 SGHTA, CDR2 FQGTGA. CDR3 amino acids: CASSLRGDFNEQFF. The CDR3 DNA sequence: TGTGCCAGCAGCTTAAGGGGGGATTTCAATGAGCAGTTCTTC.

This rearrangement joins TRBV7-6 to TRBJ1-1; a possible D gene is TRBD1 (6 bases). CDR3 size: 13 residues. The V end was cut by 2 bases, the J end by 4 bases, with 8 bases between. The germline gives CDR1 SGHVS, CDR2 FNYEAQ. The CDR3 region is CASSLSRGTEAFF. The CDR3 DNA reads as TGTGCCAGCAGCTTAAGCAGGGGCACTGAAGCTTTCTTT. Using reference TRBV7-6 and TRBJ1-1 for the parts outside the CDR3, the full variable domain is GAGVSQSPRYKVTKRGQDVALRCDPISGHVSLYWYRQALGQGPEFLTYFNYEAQQDKSGLPNDRFSAERPEGSISTLTIQRTEQRDSAMYRCASSLSRGTEAFFGQGTRLTVV.

J is TRBJ2-5 and V is TRBV14; 9 positions match TRBD2. Germline V lookup: CDR1 SGHDN, CDR2 FVKESK. V shed 4 bases and J 1 base; nucleotides not matched to a gene: 4. This CDR3 comprises 15 residues. CDR3 bases: TGTGCCAGCAGCCCGATACTAGCGGGCCAAGAGACCCAGTACTTC. It codes for CASSPILAGQETQYF.

This chain connects TRBV2 to TRBJ2-3; unclear D gene. In germline, CDR1 is SNHLY, CDR2 FYNNEI. The CDR3 runs 14 residues. V lost 5 bases, J lost 6 bases, and 15 bases lay in between. As DNA, the CDR3 is TGTGCCAGCAGTACGAGGCTCCCCCTCGATACGCAGTATTTT. It translates to CASSTRLPLDTQYF.

The chain links TRBV4-1 to TRBJ2-1; 9 nucleotides match TRBD1. Germline V gene lookup returns CDR1 MGHRA and CDR2 YSYEKL. The trim removed 3 bases at V and 1 base at J, leaving 4 bases unmatched. The CDR3 is 16 residues long. CDR3 sequence reads: CASSQSGTGSYNEQFF. CDR3 nucleotide sequence: TGCGCCAGCAGCCAGTCCGGGACAGGGTCCTACAATGAGCAGTTCTTC.

In its sample, this clone is medium-sized (0.01 to 0.1%). The rearrangement uses TRBV6-1 and TRBJ2-7, with D perhaps matching TRBD1 (6 bases). Trimming removed 6 bases at V and 2 bases at J, with 14 bases between. This CDR3 has 14 residues. The germline V gene encodes CDR1 MNHNS and CDR2 SASEGT. CDR3 DNA sequence: TGTGCCAGCAGCGCCCCGTCAGGGGCCTACGAGCAGTACTTC. This translates into CASSAPSGAYEQYF.

The rearrangement links TRBV5-1 to TRBJ2-7; D call uncertain. Trimming removed 0 bases at V and 3 bases at J, with 7 bases between. The CDR3 has 13 residues. Germline CDR1 SGHRS, CDR2 YFSETQ. CDR3 sequence reads: CASSLGQHYEQYF. The CDR3 nucleotides read TGCGCCAGCAGCTTGGGGCAGCACTACGAGCAGTACTTC. Full variable domain (remainder filled in from reference TRBV5-1 and TRBJ2-7): KAGVTQTPRYLIKTRGQQVTLSCSPISGHRSVSWYQQTPGQGLQFLFEYFSETQRNKGNFPGRFSGRQFSNSRSEMNVSTLELGDSALYLCASSLGQHYEQYFGPGTRLTVT.

This chain links TRBV5-5 with TRBJ2-1; 13 nucleotides match TRBD2. CDR3 length: 16 residues. V lost 4 bases and J lost 10; bases outside the gene matches: 11. Germline CDR1 reads SGHKS; CDR2 reads YYEKEE (reference sequence). CDR3 nucleotide sequence: TGTGCCAGCAGCCCCGGACTAGCGGGGGCCCCTGGGGAGCAGTTCTTC. Protein sequence: CASSPGLAGAPGEQFF.

V and J are TRBV27 and TRBJ2-7; D possibly corresponds to TRBD1 (6 bases). The CDR3 runs 13 residues. Trimming cost V 4 bases and J 6 bases, with 13 bases left between them. The germline V gene encodes CDR1 MNHEY and CDR2 SMNVEV (reference sequence). This chain's CDR3 is CASSYGLGAEQYF. The DNA for the CDR3 is TGTGCCAGCAGTTATGGCCTGGGGGCCGAGCAGTACTTC.

V gene TRBV25-1 combines with J gene TRBJ1-4, with a tentative D call TRBD1 (6 bases). This CDR3 has 12 residues. CDR1 and CDR2 from the germline V gene are MGHDK and SYGVNS. Trimming removed 6 bases at V and 6 bases at J, with 8 bases between. In DNA, the CDR3 is TGTGCCAGCAGGGACAGATATGAAAAACTGTTTTTT. Protein sequence: CASRDRYEKLFF.

The J gene is TRBJ2-5, the V gene TRBV5-1; 8 bases map to TRBD1. V trimming: 4 bases; J trimming: 5 bases; junction bases outside the gene matches: 7. The CDR3 contains 14 residues. The germline V gene has CDR1 SGHRS and CDR2 YFSETQ. The CDR3 reads CASSPANRGETQYF. The CDR3 DNA is TGCGCCAGCAGCCCGGCTAACAGGGGGGAGACCCAGTACTTC.

The V call is TRBV2, the J call TRBJ2-7; weak D call: TRBD2 (6 bases). The length of the CDR3 is 14 residues. The V gene lost 6 bases and the J gene lost 0 bases, with 12 bases spanning the gap. CDR1 SNHLY and CDR2 FYNNEI come from the germline V gene. For the CDR3, the DNA is TGTGCCAGCAGAGGACTAATACCCTCCTACGAGCAGTACTTC. Residues: CASRGLIPSYEQYF.

This chain uses TRBV25-1 with TRBJ2-2; D uncertain. In germline, CDR1 is MGHDK, CDR2 SYGVNS. The CDR3 is made up of 14 amino acids. Trimming left V 4 bases short and J 6 bases short, with 12 bases between. CDR3 protein: CASSAPASSGELFF. The CDR3 DNA is TGTGCCAGCAGTGCCCCCGCTAGTTCCGGGGAGCTGTTTTTT. Full variable domain (rest looked up from reference TRBV25-1 and TRBJ2-2): EADIYQTPRYLVIGTGKKITLECSQTMGHDKMYWYQQDPGMELHLIHYSYGVNSTEKGDLSSESTVSRIRTEHFPLTLESARPSHTSQYLCASSAPASSGELFFGEGSRLTVL.

The chain uses TRBV10-3 and TRBJ1-6, with D perhaps matching TRBD1 (6 bases). Trimming shortened V by 3 bases and J by 10 bases, and 16 bases separated the two germline ends. CDR1 and CDR2 from the germline V gene are ENHRY and SYGVKD. The CDR3 is made up of 15 amino acids. Here the CDR3 reads CAISDAGTMDSPLHF. CDR3 sequence (DNA): TGTGCCATCAGTGACGCCGGGACAATGGACTCACCCCTCCACTTT.

This clone appeared a single time. The chain combines TRBV6-5 with TRBJ2-1; 9 bases match TRBD2. V was clipped by 0 bases and J by 6 bases; unmatched bases: 6. Germline V lookup: CDR1 MNHEY, CDR2 SVGAGI. The CDR3 length is 16 residues. This chain's CDR3 is CASSYSMGLAPNEQFF. CDR3 sequence (DNA): TGTGCCAGCAGTTACTCTATGGGACTAGCCCCCAATGAGCAGTTCTTC.

A few counts support this clone. This chain connects TRBV28 to TRBJ2-6; no clear D gene. The CDR3 contains 15 residues. Trimming removed 5 bases at V and 2 bases at J, with 10 bases between. Germline CDR1 reads MDHEN; CDR2 reads SYDVKM. CDR3 region: CASSPPPAGANVLTF. The CDR3 bases are TGTGCCAGCAGTCCCCCCCCAGCTGGGGCCAACGTCCTGACTTTC. Combining the CDR3 with reference TRBV28 and TRBJ2-6 gives the whole variable domain DVKVTQSSRYLVKRTGEKVFLECVQDMDHENMFWYRQDPGLGLRLIYFSYDVKMKEKGDIPEGYSVSREKKERFSLILESASTNQTSMYLCASSPPPAGANVLTFGAGSRLTVL.

V and J are TRBV4-1 and TRBJ2-5; D possibly corresponds to TRBD2 (5 bases). TRBJ2-7 matches the DNA end more closely, so the J call is doubtful. The germline CDR1 and CDR2 sequences are MGHRA and YSYEKL. The CDR3 length is 14 residues. The DNA for the CDR3 is TGCGCCAGCAGCCAAGGCCCTAGCACCTACGAGCAGTACTTC. It is translated as CASSQGPSTYEQYF.